The present TCR beta chain was sequenced within a study of beta chain features in type 1 diabetes. Expressed TCRB transcripts were sequenced after all isolated RNA was converted to cDNA. The assay was immunoSEQ multiplex PCR, and TCRdb's table has in-frame clones only and misses some. In the table there are about 320,000 clones, 14% of which are singletons. This clone was counted only a few times. The V and J ends lost 4 bases and 0 bases respectively, with 10 bases between them. Germline lookup yields CDR1 SGHTA and CDR2 FQGNSA. The CDR3 covers 14 residues. V gene TRBV7-2 combines with J gene TRBJ2-7, with D possibly called TRBD1 or TRBD2 (5 bases each). The sequence was collected from a man aged 25 to 45 in good health. Material for sequencing was central memory CD4+ T cells from blood. CDR3 sequence: CASSWGPTSYEQYV. CDR3 DNA sequence: TGTGCCAGCAGCTGGGGACCGACCTCCTACGAGCAGTACGTC.